The present TCR beta chain was sequenced within a study of blood T cell repertoires in COVID-19. Across the study: Specimens from acute and convalescent COVID-19 originated in the United States, Italy and Spain. From T cells, B-cell-depleted T cells, or PBMCs came the material, which was cDNA or gDNA.

Germline V gene sequence: CDR1 SGHAT, CDR2 FQNNGV. Trimming cost V 1 base and J 5 bases, with 17 bases left between them. The CDR3 totals 16 residues. Per the original data handling: Amplified reference gene primers provided the basis for estimating nucleated cell counts. Libraries were prepared by immunoSEQ multiplex PCR; TCRdb keeps only in-frame clonotypes and omits some of them. The V and J calls and clone size were taken over from that table, and D and trimming were inferred from the DNA. This sample has some 260,000 clones, with roughly 88% found just once. The sequence came from a human donor in a cohort sampled during active COVID-19. Sample: peripheral blood. The V gene is TRBV11-2, the J gene TRBJ2-5; perhaps TRBD2 as D (5 bases). The CDR3 sequence: CASSLGGSPGEETQYF. In DNA, the CDR3 is TGTGCCAGCAGCTTAGGAGGCAGCCCCGGGGAGGAGACCCAGTACTTC.